This T cell receptor beta chain was captured in a study of cytomegalovirus exposure and HLA in healthy donors. Whole-study findings and limits: TRBV6-2, TRBV6-3 and other indistinguishable V segments were excluded. Fewer than 200 TCR beta chains were listed as cytomegalovirus-associated. According to an earlier analysis, most TCR beta V segments yielded productive rearrangements about 87% or about 30% of the time. The HLA-A and HLA-B alleles of most subjects were reportedly predicted accurately from TCR beta sequences.

60 Vbeta and 13 Jbeta primers were used in PCR. Libraries were prepared by immunoSEQ multiplex PCR; TCRdb keeps only in-frame clonotypes and omits some of them. The sample records 140,000 or so clones, roughly 80% being singletons. As regards this clone: Its matching antigen is unknown.

CDR1 is LNHNV and CDR2 is YYDKDF in the germline V gene (reference sequence). This CDR3 spans 15 amino acids. V shed 1 base and J shed 4 bases, with 13 bases lying between them. This TCR was recovered from a man aged 35 to 55 in good health and CMV-seronegative. Input material: PBMCs. This chain links TRBV15 with TRBJ2-5, with TRBD1 as a possible D gene (6 bases). As DNA, the CDR3 is TGTGCCACCAGCAGAGCAGGGGTAAGGGGAGAGACCCAGTACTTC. As protein: CATSRAGVRGETQYF.